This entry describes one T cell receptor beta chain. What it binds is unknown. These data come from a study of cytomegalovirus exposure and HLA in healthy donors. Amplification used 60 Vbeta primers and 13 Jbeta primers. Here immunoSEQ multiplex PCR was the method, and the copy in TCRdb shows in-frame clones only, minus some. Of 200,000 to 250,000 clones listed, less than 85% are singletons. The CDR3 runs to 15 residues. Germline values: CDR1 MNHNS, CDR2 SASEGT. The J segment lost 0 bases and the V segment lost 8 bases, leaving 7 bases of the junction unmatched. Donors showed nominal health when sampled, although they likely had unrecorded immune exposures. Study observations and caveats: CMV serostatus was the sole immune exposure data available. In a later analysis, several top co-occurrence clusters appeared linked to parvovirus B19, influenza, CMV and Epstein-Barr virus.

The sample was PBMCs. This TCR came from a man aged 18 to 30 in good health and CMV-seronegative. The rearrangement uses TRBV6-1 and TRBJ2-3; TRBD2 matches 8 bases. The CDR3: CASGGLAASTDTQYF. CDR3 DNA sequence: TGTGCCAGCGGAGGACTAGCAGCTAGCACAGATACGCAGTATTTT.